The entry that follows covers one TCR beta chain sequence. This table comes from immunoSEQ multiplex PCR, and its TCRdb copy is limited to in-frame clones, with some not included. The sample has about 210,000 clones; 70% to 90% are singletons. The data stem from a study of blood T cell repertoires in COVID-19. This sequence originates from a man in his thirties or forties with acute COVID-19. The sample was PBMCs or T cells enriched from blood (not recorded which).

The CDR3 spells CASTPDRGSYEQYF. The CDR3 DNA follows: TGTGCCAGCACCCCGGACAGAGGCTCCTACGAGCAGTACTTC. The chain couples TRBV6-5 to TRBJ2-7; a possible D gene is TRBD1 (6 bases). In germline, CDR1 is MNHEY, CDR2 SVGAGI. CDR3 length equals 14 residues. Trimming pared 7 bases from V and 0 bases from J, leaving 13 bases between.